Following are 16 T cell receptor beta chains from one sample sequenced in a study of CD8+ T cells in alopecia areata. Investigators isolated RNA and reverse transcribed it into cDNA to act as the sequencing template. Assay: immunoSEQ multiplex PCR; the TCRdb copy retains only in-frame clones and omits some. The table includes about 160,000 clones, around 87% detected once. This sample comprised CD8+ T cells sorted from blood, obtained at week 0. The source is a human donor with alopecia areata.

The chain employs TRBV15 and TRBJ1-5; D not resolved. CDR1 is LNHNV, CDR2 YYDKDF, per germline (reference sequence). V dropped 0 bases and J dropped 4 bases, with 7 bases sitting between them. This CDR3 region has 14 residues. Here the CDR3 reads CATSRDLPNQPQHF. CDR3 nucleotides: TGTGCCACCAGCAGAGATCTCCCAAATCAGCCCCAGCATTTT. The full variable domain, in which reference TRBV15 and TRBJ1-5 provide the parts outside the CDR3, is DAMVIQNPRYQVTQFGKPVTLSCSQTLNHNVMYWYQQKSSQAPKLLFHYYDKDFNNEADTPDNFQSRRPNTSFCFLDIRSPGLGDTAMYLCATSRDLPNQPQHFGDGTRLSIL.

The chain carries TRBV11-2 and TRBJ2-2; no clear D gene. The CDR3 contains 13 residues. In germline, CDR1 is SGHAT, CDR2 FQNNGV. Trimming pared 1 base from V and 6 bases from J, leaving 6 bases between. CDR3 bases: TGTGCCAGCAGCTTAGTAGGAGCCGGGGAGCTGTTTTTT. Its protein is CASSLVGAGELFF.

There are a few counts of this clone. The CDR3 region has the DNA TGCAGCGTTATTGACAGGGGAGCCTACAATGAGCAGTTCTTC. It translates to CSVIDRGAYNEQFF. This chain links TRBV29-1 with TRBJ2-1, with TRBD1 matching 8 bases. Germline trimming cut 5 bases from V and 2 bases from J; bases unmatched to any gene: 5. The CDR3 covers 14 residues. Germline CDR1 and CDR2: SQVTM and ANQGSEA.

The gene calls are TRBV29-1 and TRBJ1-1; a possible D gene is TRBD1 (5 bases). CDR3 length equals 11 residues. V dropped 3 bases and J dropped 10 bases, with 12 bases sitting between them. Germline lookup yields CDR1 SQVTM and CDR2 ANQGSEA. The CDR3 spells CSVDGGTRAFF. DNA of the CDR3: TGCAGCGTTGACGGCGGGACGAGAGCTTTCTTT.

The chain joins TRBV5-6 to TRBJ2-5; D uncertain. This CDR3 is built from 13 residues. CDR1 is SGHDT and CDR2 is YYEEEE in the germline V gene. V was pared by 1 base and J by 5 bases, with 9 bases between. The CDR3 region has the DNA TGTGCCAGCAGCTTGAGTGGATTGGAGACCCAGTACTTC. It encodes CASSLSGLETQYF.

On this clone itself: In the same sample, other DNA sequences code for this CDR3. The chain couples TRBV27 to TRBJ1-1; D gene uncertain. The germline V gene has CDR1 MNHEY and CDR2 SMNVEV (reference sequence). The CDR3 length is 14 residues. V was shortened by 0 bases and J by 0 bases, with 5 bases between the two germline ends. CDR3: CASSLSEMNTEAFF. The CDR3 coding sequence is TGTGCCAGCAGTTTATCAGAAATGAACACTGAAGCTTTCTTT.

The CDR3, as DNA: TGTGCCAGCAGCCGGGGTAGAGTAGAGCTTACCACTGAAGCTTTCTTT. Encoded protein: CASSRGRVELTTEAFF. The V call is TRBV5-4, the J call TRBJ1-1; D gene ambiguous. Germline CDR1 reads SGHNT; CDR2 reads YYREEE (reference sequence). V lost 4 bases and J 4 bases, leaving 20 bases between the germline ends. This CDR3 contains 16 residues.

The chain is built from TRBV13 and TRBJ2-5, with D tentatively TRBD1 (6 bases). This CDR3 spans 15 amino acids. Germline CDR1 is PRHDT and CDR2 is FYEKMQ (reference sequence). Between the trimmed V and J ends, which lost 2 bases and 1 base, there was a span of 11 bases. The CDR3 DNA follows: TGTGCCAGCAGCTTAACGGACAGCCTCCAAGAGACCCAGTACTTC. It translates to CASSLTDSLQETQYF.

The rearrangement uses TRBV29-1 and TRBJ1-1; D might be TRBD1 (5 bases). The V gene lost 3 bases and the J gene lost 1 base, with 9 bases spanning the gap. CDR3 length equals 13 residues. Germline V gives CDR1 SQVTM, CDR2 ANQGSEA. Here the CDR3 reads CSVDETGNTEAFF. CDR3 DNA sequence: TGCAGCGTTGATGAAACAGGGAACACTGAAGCTTTCTTT.

The CDR3 region has the DNA TGTGCCAGCAGTGGCCCGGGATATGGAGATACGCAGTATTTT. This codes for CASSGPGYGDTQYF. V and J are TRBV6-1 and TRBJ2-3; D is possibly TRBD2 (5 bases). Trimming took off 4 bases at V and 5 bases at J, with 13 bases between the two ends. The CDR3 is 14 residues long. CDR1 is MNHNS, CDR2 SASEGT, per germline.

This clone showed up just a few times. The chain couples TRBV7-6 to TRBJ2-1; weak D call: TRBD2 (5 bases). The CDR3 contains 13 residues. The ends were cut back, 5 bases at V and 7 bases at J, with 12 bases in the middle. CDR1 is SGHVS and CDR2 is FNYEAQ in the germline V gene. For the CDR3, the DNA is TGTGCCAGCAGCCCCCAAGAGGGTAATGAGCAGTTCTTC. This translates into CASSPQEGNEQFF.

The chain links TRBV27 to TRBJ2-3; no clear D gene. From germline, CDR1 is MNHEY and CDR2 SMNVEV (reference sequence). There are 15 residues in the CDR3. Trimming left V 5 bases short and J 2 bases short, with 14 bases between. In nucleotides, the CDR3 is TGTGCCAGCAGTCCAACCCAGCTACTCACAGATACGCAGTATTTT. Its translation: CASSPTQLLTDTQYF.

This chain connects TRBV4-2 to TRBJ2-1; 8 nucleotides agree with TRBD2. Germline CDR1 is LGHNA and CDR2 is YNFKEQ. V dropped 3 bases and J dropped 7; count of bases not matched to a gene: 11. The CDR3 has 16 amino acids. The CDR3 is CASSHRSGGLGNEQFF. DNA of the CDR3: TGTGCCAGCAGCCACCGGAGCGGGGGCCTTGGGAATGAGCAGTTCTTC.

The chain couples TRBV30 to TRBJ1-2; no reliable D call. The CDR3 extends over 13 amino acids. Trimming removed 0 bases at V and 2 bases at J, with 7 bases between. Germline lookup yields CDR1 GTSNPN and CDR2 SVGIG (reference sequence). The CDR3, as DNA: TGTGCCTGGAGTGTAGGCCCGAACTATGGCTACACCTTC. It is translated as CAWSVGPNYGYTF.

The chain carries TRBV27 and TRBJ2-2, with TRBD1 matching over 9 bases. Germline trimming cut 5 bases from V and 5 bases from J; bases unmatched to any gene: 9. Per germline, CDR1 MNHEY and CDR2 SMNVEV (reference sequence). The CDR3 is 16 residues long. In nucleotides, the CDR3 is TGTGCCAGCAGTAAACCGGGACAGGGCGGGACCGGGGAGCTGTTTTTT. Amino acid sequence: CASSKPGQGGTGELFF.

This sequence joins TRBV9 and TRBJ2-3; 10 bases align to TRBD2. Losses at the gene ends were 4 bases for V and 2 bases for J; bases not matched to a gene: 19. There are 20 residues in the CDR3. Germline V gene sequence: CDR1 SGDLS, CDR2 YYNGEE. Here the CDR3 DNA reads TGTGCCAGCAGCACGTTCCCTGAGGGTAGCGGGGGGCCTACCACAGATACGCAGTATTTT. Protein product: CASSTFPEGSGGPTTDTQYF.